This T cell receptor beta chain was sequenced for a study of T and B cells in COVID-19 patients (dated by TCRdb to 2018 to 2020). As for the study more broadly: Using TRB and IGH repertoire sequencing of peripheral blood, the study characterized adaptive immunity in COVID-19 patients who had active infection or had recovered. The recovered cohort included more than 15 patients who contributed about 21 samples, and most of those patients had mild to moderate COVID-19 that was managed on an outpatient basis. Of the approximately 22 patients in the active-infection cohort, fewer than 19 had comorbidities associated with unfavorable COVID-19 outcome. Of the 20 to 25 patients in the active-infection cohort, 12 were critically ill and needed mechanical ventilation or ECMO. An age-matched reference group of 39 healthy donors negative for COVID-19 antibodies served as the comparison for repertoire analyses. Over 7.5 million TCR sequences were analysed from a TCR and BCR sequence repository that comprised roughly 38 patients and approximately 69 time points. Two patients were in both the active and recovered cohorts because samples existed from active disease and from after recovery. As many as 9 follow-up blood samples were taken per patient, and some of the samples covered different disease stages within the same individual. The recovered cohort had a median age of about 34 years, compared with approximately 70 years in the active-infection cohort. General conclusions and limits of the study: Strongly skewed TRBV/TRBJ gene usage was reported in patients with COVID-19. Blood samples from mildly ill patients during symptoms and early samples from severe cases were scarce. In active COVID-19, TRB repertoires were highly clonal, while at recovery, diversity and richness increased above the levels seen in healthy donors. The cohort was considered too small for HLA contributions to COVID-19 susceptibility or severity to be assessed. The reported TCR clusters were stated to require prospective validation before clinical use. A total of 2,000 to 3,000 exclusive TCR clusters, including a few dozen low-pGen clusters, were found in the recovered cohort. Specific T cell subsets (CD4+/Treg/CD8+) and sorted SARS-CoV-2-responsive or tetramer+ T cells had not yet been sequenced, and the corresponding sequencing experiments were ongoing.

Germline trimming amounts to 4 bases on V and 2 bases on J, with 12 as the count of junction bases outside the gene matches. The germline V gene provides CDR1 SGHDT and CDR2 YYEEEE. The CDR3 runs 17 amino acids, cysteine and phenylalanine included. Solely the CDR3 DNA is kept, with 51 bases framed from the first base. TRB repertoires were amplified using roughly 220-550 ng of genomic DNA isolated from blood. TCRdb shows the sequencer as Illumina MiSeq. Multiplex PCR with BIOMED2 TRB-A/B primer pools was used to amplify the TRB rearrangements. Illumina-compatible adapters and 7-nucleotide sample barcodes were attached to the amplicons through two consecutive PCRs. All library PCRs used Phusion HS II polymerase. Amplicons were gel-purified with the NucleoSpin Gel and PCR Clean-up kit, quantified on Qubit, and pooled at 4 nM. Before Illumina next-generation sequencing, the quality of the amplicon pool was assessed on an Agilent 2100 Bioanalyzer. Regarding the original processing steps: Annotation of TRB rearrangements was done in MiXCR 3.0.8 with the default MiXCR reference library. Non-productive reads and sequences with fewer than 2 reads were removed, and every unique CDR3 nucleotide sequence was treated as one clone. R 3.5.1 was used to calculate clonality, diversity, richness and V-J gene usage. TCR clustering by CDR3 similarity used GLIPH2, with generation probabilities calculated by OLGA. Only GLIPH2 clusters with at least four unique TCR clonotypes present in at least three individuals were retained. The raw public data were reprocessed by TCRdb itself: fastp quality trimming at Q25, MiXCR clonotype calling, in-frame beta chains only. Under each unique CDR3 protein, matching rows form one entry showing the most common genes and DNA. What appears here as the V and J calls and clone size reflects TCRdb's work, not the paper's. The sample data list more than 10,000 distinct CDR3 sequences, and approximately 33% of these were observed just once. Jointly, the top ten make up 15% to 20% of the sample.

A remark on this clonotype: Its antigen is unknown. A much larger clone sits a single nucleotide away, making a read error possible.

Material for sequencing was blood. The chain was built from TRBV5-6 and TRBJ2-3, with TRBD1 matching 8 junction bases. The source of this sequence is a human donor with active COVID-19. The CDR3 reads CASSGQGARRVTDTQYF. The DNA reads TGTGCCAGCAGCGGGCAGGGGGCGAGGAGGGTCACAGATACGCAGTATTTT.